This is a list of T cell receptor beta chains from one sample in a study of cytomegalovirus exposure and HLA in healthy donors. Using immunoSEQ multiplex PCR, the repertoire was profiled, and TCRdb retains in-frame clones only, with some absent. The table has 150,000 to 200,000 clones, around four fifths seen once. The sample consisted of PBMCs. These receptors were taken from a man between 18 and 29 years old in good health and CMV-seropositive. The CDR3 runs from the conserved cysteine through the conserved F or W. The D gene is left open where the match is weak. Clone sizes are given selectively: once, few, many, or a class where the clone is expanded.

size	D	J	length	V	CDR3	DNA
-	TRBD1	TRBJ1-1	15	TRBV30	CAWSPRGVMNTEAFF	TGTGCCTGGAGTCCCAGGGGGGTTATGAACACTGAAGCTTTCTTT
-	TRBD1	TRBJ1-2	13	TRBV10-3	CAITGQGSPGYTF	TGTGCCATCACCGGACAGGGGAGCCCTGGCTACACCTTC
-	TRBD1	TRBJ1-5	16	TRBV28	CASSFRTGQESWPQHF	TGTGCCAGCAGTTTCAGGACAGGGCAGGAGTCGTGGCCCCAGCATTTT
-	-	TRBJ2-2	15	TRBV7-9	CASSPVAGATGELFF	TGTGCCAGCAGCCCCGTAGCAGGGGCCACCGGGGAGCTGTTTTTT
-	TRBD2	TRBJ2-7	13	TRBV19	CASSLSGTYEQYF	TGTGCCAGTAGTCTTAGCGGGACTTACGAGCAGTACTTC
-	-	TRBJ2-3	14	TRBV7-9	CASSASGFADTQYF	TGTGCCAGCAGCGCCTCAGGGTTTGCAGATACGCAGTATTTT
-	TRBD1	TRBJ1-3	16	TRBV15	CATSREGTGFGNTIYF	TGTGCCACCAGCAGAGAGGGGACAGGGTTTGGAAACACCATATATTTT
-	-	TRBJ2-3	15	TRBV27	CASSNPRQGTDTQYF	TGTGCCAGCAGCAATCCTAGACAGGGCACAGATACGCAGTATTTT
-	-	TRBJ1-1	13	TRBV19	CASSKGVNTEAFF	TGTGCCAGTAGTAAAGGAGTGAACACTGAAGCTTTCTTT
few	-	TRBJ1-6	15	TRBV6-5	CASSYVSSYNSPLHF	TGTGCCAGCAGTTACGTCAGCTCCTATAATTCACCCCTCCACTTT
-	-	TRBJ2-7	11	TRBV20-1	CSAKPGVEQYF	TGCAGTGCTAAGCCCGGGGTCGAGCAGTACTTC
few	-	TRBJ2-7	12	TRBV5-6	CASSLGPSEQYF	TGTGCCAGCAGCTTGGGGCCAAGCGAGCAGTACTTC
few	-	TRBJ2-1	17	TRBV7-8	CASSLARGAPIYNEQFF	TGTGCCAGCAGCTTAGCTAGGGGCGCCCCGATTTACAATGAGCAGTTCTTC
-	TRBD2	TRBJ2-1	14	TRBV7-2	CASSPTSGSGEQFF	TGTGCCAGCAGTCCTACTAGCGGGAGCGGGGAGCAGTTCTTC